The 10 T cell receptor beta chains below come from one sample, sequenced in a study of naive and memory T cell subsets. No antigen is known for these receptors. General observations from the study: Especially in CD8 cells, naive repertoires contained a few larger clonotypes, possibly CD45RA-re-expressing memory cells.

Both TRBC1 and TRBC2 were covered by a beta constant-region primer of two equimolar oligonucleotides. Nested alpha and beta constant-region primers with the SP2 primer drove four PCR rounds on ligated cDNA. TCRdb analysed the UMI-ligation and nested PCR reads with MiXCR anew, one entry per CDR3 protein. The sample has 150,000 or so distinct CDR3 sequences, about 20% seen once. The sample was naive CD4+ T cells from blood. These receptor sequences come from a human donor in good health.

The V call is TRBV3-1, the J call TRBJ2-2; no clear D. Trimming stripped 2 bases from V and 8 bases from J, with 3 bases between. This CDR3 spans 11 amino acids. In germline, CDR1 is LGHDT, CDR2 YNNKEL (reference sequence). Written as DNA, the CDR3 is TGTGCCAGCAGCCAACTGGGGGAGCTGTTTTTT. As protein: CASSQLGELFF. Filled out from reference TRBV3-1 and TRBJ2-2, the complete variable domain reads DTAVSQTPKYLVTQMGNDKSIKCEQNLGHDTMYWYKQDSKKFLKIMFSYNNKELIINETVPNRFSPKSPDKAHLNLHINSLELGDSAVYFCASSQLGELFFGEGSRLTVL.

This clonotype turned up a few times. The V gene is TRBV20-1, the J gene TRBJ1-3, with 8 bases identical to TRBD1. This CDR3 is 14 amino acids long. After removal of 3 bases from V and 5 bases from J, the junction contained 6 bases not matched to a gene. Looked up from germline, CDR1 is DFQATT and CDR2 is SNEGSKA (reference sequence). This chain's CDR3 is CSASTGQGRNTIYF. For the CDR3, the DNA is TGCAGTGCTAGCACCGGACAGGGTAGAAACACCATATATTTT.

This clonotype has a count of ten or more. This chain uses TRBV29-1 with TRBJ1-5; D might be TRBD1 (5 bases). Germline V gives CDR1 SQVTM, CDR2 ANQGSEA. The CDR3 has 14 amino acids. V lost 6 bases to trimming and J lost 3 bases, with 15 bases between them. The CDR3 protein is CSVPGAGLNQPQHF. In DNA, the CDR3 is TGCAGCGTACCCGGGGCAGGACTCAATCAGCCCCAGCATTTT.

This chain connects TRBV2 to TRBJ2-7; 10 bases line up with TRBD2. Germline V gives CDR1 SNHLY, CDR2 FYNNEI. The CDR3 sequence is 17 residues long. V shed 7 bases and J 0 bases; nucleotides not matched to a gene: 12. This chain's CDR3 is CASMDWGSGRSSYEQYF. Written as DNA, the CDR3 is TGTGCCAGCATGGACTGGGGTAGCGGGAGGTCCTCCTACGAGCAGTACTTC. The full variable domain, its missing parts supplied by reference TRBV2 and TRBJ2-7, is EPEVTQTPSHQVTQMGQEVILRCVPISNHLYFYWYRQILGQKVEFLVSFYNNEISEKSEIFDDQFSVERPDGSNFTLKIRSTKLEDSAMYFCASMDWGSGRSSYEQYFGPGTRLTVT.

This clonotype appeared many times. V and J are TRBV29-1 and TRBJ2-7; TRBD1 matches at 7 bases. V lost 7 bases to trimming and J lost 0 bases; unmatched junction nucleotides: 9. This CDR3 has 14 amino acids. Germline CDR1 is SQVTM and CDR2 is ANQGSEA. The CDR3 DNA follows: TGCAGCGCCACCATAGGGGGCCGCTCCTACGAGCAGTACTTC. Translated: CSATIGGRSYEQYF.

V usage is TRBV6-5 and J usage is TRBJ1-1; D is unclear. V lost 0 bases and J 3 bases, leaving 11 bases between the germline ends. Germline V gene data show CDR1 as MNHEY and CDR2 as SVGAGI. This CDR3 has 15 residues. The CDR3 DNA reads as TGTGCCAGCAGTTACTCTTCGCTCGGGGACACTGAAGCTTTCTTT. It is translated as CASSYSSLGDTEAFF.

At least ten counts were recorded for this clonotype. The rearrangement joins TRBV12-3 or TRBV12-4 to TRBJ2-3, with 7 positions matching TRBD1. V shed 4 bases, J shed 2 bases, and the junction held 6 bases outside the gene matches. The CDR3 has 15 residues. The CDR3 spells CASSYRTGNTDTQYF. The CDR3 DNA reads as TGTGCCAGCAGTTACCGGACAGGAAACACAGATACGCAGTATTTT.

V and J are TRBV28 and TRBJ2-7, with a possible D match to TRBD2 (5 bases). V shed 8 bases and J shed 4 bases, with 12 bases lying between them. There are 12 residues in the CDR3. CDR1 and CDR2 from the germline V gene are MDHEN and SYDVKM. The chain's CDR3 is CASGSRGYEQYF. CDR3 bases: TGTGCCAGCGGTTCCCGAGGGTACGAGCAGTACTTC. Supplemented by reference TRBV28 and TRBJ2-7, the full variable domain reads DVKVTQSSRYLVKRTGEKVFLECVQDMDHENMFWYRQDPGLGLRLIYFSYDVKMKEKGDIPEGYSVSREKKERFSLILESASTNQTSMYLCASGSRGYEQYFGPGTRLTVT.

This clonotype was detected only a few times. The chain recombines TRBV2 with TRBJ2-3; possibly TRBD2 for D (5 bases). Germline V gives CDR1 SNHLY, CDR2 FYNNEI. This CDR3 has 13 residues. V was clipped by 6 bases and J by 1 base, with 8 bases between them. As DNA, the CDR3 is TGTGCCAGCAGCGGGGTAGGCACAGATACGCAGTATTTT. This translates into CASSGVGTDTQYF.

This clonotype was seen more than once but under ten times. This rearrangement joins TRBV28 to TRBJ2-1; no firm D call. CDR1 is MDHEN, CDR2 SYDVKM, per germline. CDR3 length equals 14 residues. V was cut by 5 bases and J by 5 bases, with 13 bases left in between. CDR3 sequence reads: CASSPPVGNNEQFF. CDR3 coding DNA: TGTGCCAGCAGTCCCCCGGTGGGAAACAATGAGCAGTTCTTC.